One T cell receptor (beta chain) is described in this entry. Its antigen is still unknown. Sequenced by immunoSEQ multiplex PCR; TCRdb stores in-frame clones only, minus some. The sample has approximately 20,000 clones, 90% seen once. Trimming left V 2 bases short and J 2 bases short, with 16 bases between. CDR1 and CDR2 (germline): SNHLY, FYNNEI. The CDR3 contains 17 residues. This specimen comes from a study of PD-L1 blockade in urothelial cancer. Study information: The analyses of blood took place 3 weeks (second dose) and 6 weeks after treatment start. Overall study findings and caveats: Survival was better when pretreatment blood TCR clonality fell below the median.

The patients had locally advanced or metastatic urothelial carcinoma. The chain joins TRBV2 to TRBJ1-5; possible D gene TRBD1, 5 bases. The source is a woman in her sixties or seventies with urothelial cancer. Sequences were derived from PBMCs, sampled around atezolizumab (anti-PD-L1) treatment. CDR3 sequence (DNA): TGTGCCAGCAGTGAAACGTTGGACACCCTCGGCAATCAGCCCCAGCATTTT. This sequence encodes CASSETLDTLGNQPQHF.